This TCR beta chain was profiled in a study of CD8+ T cells in alopecia areata. Extracted RNA was reverse transcribed into cDNA, the sequencing template. TCRdb's copy holds only in-frame clones and misses some; the assay was immunoSEQ multiplex PCR. The sample has about 300,000 clones, roughly 50% seen once. Regarding treatment: oral pan-JAK inhibitor, 5-10 mg twice daily. The germline V gene has CDR1 SSHAT and CDR2 FNYEAQ (reference sequence). The CDR3 totals 13 residues. Note on this clone: Germline and junction disagree at one end, which may indicate a read error.

The rearrangement joins TRBV7-7 to TRBJ1-5, with D uncertain. The receptor's source is a human donor with alopecia areata. The sample here was CD4+ T cells sorted from blood, taken at week 24, from a patient treated with tofacitinib. CDR3 protein: CASSPSPGSPQHF. DNA of the CDR3: TGTGCTAGCAGCCCGAGCCCAGGATCACCCCAGCATTTT.